This TCR beta chain was recorded in a study of T cells in Graves' hyperthyroidism and ophthalmopathy. Germline loops: CDR1 DFQATT, CDR2 SNEGSKA (reference sequence). V shed 4 bases and J 7 bases; nucleotides not matched to a gene: 18. CDR3 length equals 19 residues. Many counts were recorded for this clonotype. It was RNA transcripts that yielded the amplified TCR beta CDR3 regions. HTBI primers were used for first-round RT-PCR of the TCR CDR3. TCRdb re-called the multiplex PCR reads with MiXCR, one entry per CDR3 protein. The sample gives 200,000 or so distinct CDR3 sequences, around a sixth of which show up once; roughly 49% is in the top ten.

V usage is TRBV20-1 and J usage is TRBJ2-5; 16 nucleotides align to TRBD2. The specimen sequenced was blood. The TCR originated in a woman aged 45-65 years with Graves' hyperthyroidism. This CDR3 reads CSATWRGTSGRVLGGTQYF. The CDR3 nucleotides read TGCAGTGCTACCTGGAGGGGGACTAGCGGGAGGGTCTTGGGAGGGACCCAGTACTTC.